Here is one T cell receptor (beta chain) with its context. Its antigen is currently not known. No qualities accompany the bases; no much larger clone lies one base away. Sample time point, as interpreted from the label and publication: cycle 2 day 1 (C2D1) of nivolumab. Every trial patient had relapsed after autologous stem cell transplantation, and cohorts A, B and C differed in prior brentuximab vedotin exposure. The trial cohort included roughly 60 patients with relapsed/refractory classical Hodgkin lymphoma, and each patient had a best overall response of complete response, partial response or progressive disease. Single-agent nivolumab was administered to trial patients in the multi-cohort phase II CheckMate 205 trial. An independent review committee assessed best overall response by applying the 2007 International Working Group response criteria. Trial PBMCs were collected just before the start of nivolumab (C1D1) and during therapy at cycle 2 day 1 and cycle 4 day 1. After peripheral blood was drawn into 8 mL Vacutainer Cell Preparation Tubes, PBMCs were isolated by centrifugation and then cryopreserved.

CDR1 and CDR2 were assigned from the germline V gene as MNHEY and SVGAGI. V loses 4 bases of germline sequence and J loses 1 base, and the interval between the two ends is 13 bases. The CDR3 spans 15 residues, from the cysteine through the phenylalanine. Only the CDR3 portion is preserved as DNA: 45 bases, with reading frame beginning at the first base. The Qiagen DNeasy kit was used to extract genomic DNA from unsorted PBMCs and from the negatively selected CD4+ and CD8+ fractions. TCR beta CDR3 regions were amplified by immunoSEQ multiplex PCR using primers annealing to V and J segments. A synthetic immune receptor repertoire was used to minimize amplification bias, and any remaining bias was removed computationally after sequencing. The source study handled its data this way. Repertoire diversity was quantified as the Shannon entropy index using custom Python scripts. Unsorted, CD4+ and CD8+ repertoires were analyzed separately, except in combined analyses where CD4+ and CD8+ sequences were merged in silico. A clone was considered expanded if an increase in frequency of at least 2-fold after treatment relative to C1D1 was found, and a pseudocount of 0.5 was applied to clones undetected at baseline. Singleton clones were defined as clones with 0 or 1 copy at C1D1, and non-singleton clones were defined as clones with 2 or more copies. Clones expanded in unsorted samples were labelled as CD4+, CD8+ or unknown by matching protein sequences in sorted samples from the same patient. Wilcoxon tests were applied to paired samples to test diversity changes from C1D1 to C4D1. TCRdb took this table from immuneACCESS and kept in-frame rearrangements with V and J called. Such tables lack part of the clones; where checked against another copy, unresolved V genes explain under half of the gap, and the rest is unexplained. V and J calls and clone size are those listed in that table; D and trimming were worked out from the DNA. This sample comprises more than 140,000 clones, 78% of them detected only once. The top ten clonotypes cover over 7.5% of the sample.

The data stem from a study of PD-1 blockade in classical Hodgkin lymphoma (dated by TCRdb to about 2020). Describing the broader study: Nivolumab dosing was 3 mg/kg intravenously every 2 weeks, continuing until either disease progression or unacceptable toxicity. A peripheral blood immune signature of response to PD-1 blockade in classical Hodgkin lymphoma was defined using TCR beta sequencing and CyTOF.

Broader findings and caveats from the paper: The study was restricted to a single clinical trial cohort, and the causes of repertoire differences, possibly disease activity or prior therapy, were left undefined. Lower diversity was observed in patients in whom nivolumab was started less than 1 year after ASCT, and these patients were excluded from later analyses so that confounding by immune reconstitution would be avoided. Trial patients with a complete response had baseline diversity similar to that of newly diagnosed patients, while partial responders and progressors had significantly lower diversity. CD4+ but not CD8+ TCR diversity rose significantly by C4D1 (p=0.0027 vs p=0.16), most apparent in complete responders (p=0.02). Newly diagnosed patients were reported to have lower baseline TCR diversity than healthy donors, and relapsed/refractory patients were reported to have lower baseline TCR diversity still.

This clonotype originated in a human donor with classical Hodgkin lymphoma. The chain is encoded by TRBV6-5 joined to TRBJ1-1; confidence is insufficient to name the D gene. Sequenced here: peripheral blood mononuclear cells (PBMCs), sampled before the second cycle of nivolumab. The CDR3 corresponds to CASSSRGNSNTEAFF. The bases are TGTGCCAGCAGTTCTCGGGGAAACTCGAACACTGAAGCTTTCTTT.